The 18 T cell receptor beta chains listed next were all sequenced from one sample in a study of blood T cell repertoires in COVID-19. TCRdb keeps only in-frame clones here, not all; method: immunoSEQ multiplex PCR. The sample lists roughly 350,000 clones; more than 75% were seen once. Sequenced sample: peripheral blood. These receptors all come from a woman in her forties or fifties with active or convalescent COVID-19.

This chain uses TRBV5-1 with TRBJ1-1, with a weak D call TRBD1 (5 bases). Germline CDR1 and CDR2: SGHRS and YFSETQ. V was shortened by 0 bases and J by 2 bases, with 14 bases between the two germline ends. The CDR3 covers 16 residues. CDR3 nucleotides: TGCGCCAGCAGCTTGGGTAGTTCAGGGATCAACACTGAAGCTTTCTTT. This sequence encodes CASSLGSSGINTEAFF.

The chain has TRBV6-2 or TRBV6-3 and TRBJ1-2; D gene uncertain. The germline V gene encodes CDR1 MNHEY and CDR2 SVGEGT. Trimming took 2 bases from V and 0 from J, leaving 7 bases between them. The CDR3 loop spans 14 amino acids. The CDR3 coding sequence is TGTGCCAGCAGTTACGAGGGAACTAACTATGGCTACACCTTC. Residues: CASSYEGTNYGYTF.

This clone was observed a handful of times. The chain employs TRBV7-9 and TRBJ2-5; TRBD2 might be the D (6 bases). Germline V gene data show CDR1 as SEHNR and CDR2 as FQNEAQ (reference sequence). Trimming cost V 2 bases and J 2 bases, with 9 bases left between them. The CDR3 extends over 14 amino acids. This CDR3 is CASSLLAPQETQYF. As DNA, the CDR3 is TGTGCCAGCAGCTTACTAGCGCCACAAGAGACCCAGTACTTC. The full variable domain, with the rest looked up from reference TRBV7-9 and TRBJ2-5, is DTGVSQNPRHKITKRGQNVTFRCDPISEHNRLYWYRQTLGQGPEFLTYFQNEAQLEKSRLLSDRFSAERPKGSFSTLEIQRTEQGDSAMYLCASSLLAPQETQYFGPGTRLLVL.

The chain uses TRBV30 and TRBJ1-1, with 10 positions matching TRBD1. The germline gives CDR1 GTSNPN, CDR2 SVGIG (reference sequence). Unmatched junction bases numbered 7, after V lost 4 bases and J lost 5 bases. This CDR3 spans 14 amino acids. DNA of the CDR3: TGTGCCTGGACTCAGACAGGGGGCAAAACTGAAGCTTTCTTT. This encodes CAWTQTGGKTEAFF. The full variable domain, its missing parts supplied by reference TRBV30 and TRBJ1-1, is SQTIHQWPATLVQPVGSPLSLECTVEGTSNPNLYWYRQAAGRGLQLLFYSVGIGQISSEVPQNLSASRPQDRQFILSSKKLLLSDSGFYLCAWTQTGGKTEAFFGQGTRLTVV.

The chain links TRBV5-1 to TRBJ2-3; the D is unclear. CDR3 length: 17 residues. Germline V gene sequence: CDR1 SGHRS, CDR2 YFSETQ. The germline V and J ends were trimmed by 5 bases and 0 bases, with 19 bases remaining between them. The CDR3 DNA reads as TGCGCCAGCAGACCTGTGTCCTCCATTACTAGCACAGATACGCAGTATTTT. This gives the protein CASRPVSSITSTDTQYF. The full variable domain, completed using reference TRBV5-1 and TRBJ2-3, is KAGVTQTPRYLIKTRGQQVTLSCSPISGHRSVSWYQQTPGQGLQFLFEYFSETQRNKGNFPGRFSGRQFSNSRSEMNVSTLELGDSALYLCASRPVSSITSTDTQYFGPGTRLTVL.

This rearrangement joins TRBV6-5 to TRBJ2-1; D remains unclear. Germline CDR1 is MNHEY and CDR2 is SVGAGI. The CDR3 sequence is 15 residues long. The germline V and J ends were trimmed by 7 bases and 6 bases, with 19 bases remaining between them. CDR3: CASTRGGELFNEQFF. The CDR3 region has the DNA TGTGCCAGCACCCGAGGCGGCGAACTTTTCAATGAGCAGTTCTTC.

The V call is TRBV28, the J call TRBJ2-4, with 7 bases that match TRBD1. This CDR3 has 15 residues. V trimming: 4 bases; J trimming: 9 bases; junction bases outside the gene matches: 12. Germline-derived CDR1 and CDR2 are MDHEN and SYDVKM. The CDR3 region has the DNA TGTGCCAGCAGTTCCCAAGGGGGCGAGGGCGGCATTCAGTACTTC. Protein sequence: CASSSQGGEGGIQYF.

This chain links TRBV7-3 with TRBJ2-7, with D unresolved. This CDR3 is 9 amino acids long. Germline V gives CDR1 SGHTA, CDR2 FQGTGA. Trimming shortened V by 2 bases and J by 12 bases, and 5 bases separated the two germline ends. CDR3 DNA sequence: TGTGCCAGCAGCTTATACAGGTACTTC. Its translation is CASSLYRYF.

The chain links TRBV7-2 to TRBJ1-6; D is ambiguous. CDR3 length equals 15 residues. CDR1 and CDR2 from the germline V gene are SGHTA and FQGNSA. Trimming left V 1 base short and J 2 bases short, with 6 bases between. The CDR3 DNA reads TGTGCCAGCAGCTTAGACAGTGCCTATAATTCACCCCTCCACTTT. It encodes CASSLDSAYNSPLHF.

The genes are TRBV5-1 and TRBJ2-7, with a tentative D call TRBD2 (6 bases). This CDR3 comprises 21 residues. Germline CDR1 reads SGHRS; CDR2 reads YFSETQ. Between the trimmed V and J ends, which lost 0 bases and 1 base, there was a span of 29 bases. CDR3 loop: CASSLAGEAGNPFTWSYEQYF. CDR3 bases: TGCGCCAGCAGCTTGGCTGGGGAGGCAGGGAACCCTTTTACGTGGTCCTACGAGCAGTACTTC.

The chain links TRBV5-1 to TRBJ2-2; D remains unclear. V lost 7 bases and J lost 4, with 14 bases in between. The CDR3 loop spans 14 amino acids. The germline gives CDR1 SGHRS, CDR2 YFSETQ. The CDR3 loop reads CASRSRDFTGELFF. The CDR3 DNA reads as TGCGCCAGCCGCTCAAGAGATTTCACCGGGGAGCTGTTTTTT.

This clone was seen only once. The chain employs TRBV18 and TRBJ1-4; 8 bases are a match to TRBD1. Germline V gene sequence: CDR1 KGHSH, CDR2 LQKENI. The V and J ends lost 3 bases and 8 bases, in that order; junction bases with no gene match: 20. The CDR3 runs 19 residues. The CDR3 region has the DNA TGTGCCAGCTCACCGATGACCGGGACAGGCGTTACCCGTGGCGAAAAACTGTTTTTT. Its protein product is CASSPMTGTGVTRGEKLFF.

This chain links TRBV5-6 with TRBJ1-5; D may be TRBD1 (5 bases). Trimming removed 0 bases at V and 0 bases at J, with 10 bases between. Germline V lookup: CDR1 SGHDT, CDR2 YYEEEE. CDR3 length: 16 residues. The CDR3 spells CASSLVGVLSNQPQHF. In DNA form, the CDR3 reads TGTGCCAGCAGCTTGGTAGGGGTGCTTAGCAATCAGCCCCAGCATTTT.

The CDR3 sequence: CASSRIGQIYGYTF. As DNA, the CDR3 is TGTGCCAGCAGCCGCATTGGACAAATCTATGGCTACACCTTC. V usage is TRBV28 and J usage is TRBJ1-2; a possible D gene is TRBD1 (5 bases). From germline, CDR1 is MDHEN and CDR2 SYDVKM. This CDR3 is built from 14 residues. Trimming shortened V by 6 bases and J by 4 bases, and 15 bases separated the two germline ends.

V is TRBV28 and J is TRBJ2-7; D might be TRBD1 (6 bases). The germline V and J ends were trimmed by 6 bases and 2 bases, with 17 bases remaining between them. Looked up from germline, CDR1 is MDHEN and CDR2 is SYDVKM. The CDR3 runs to 15 residues. CDR3 sequence (DNA): TGTGCCAGCAGAACGCCAGGGGTTTCGGCCTACGAGCAGTACTTC. It is translated as CASRTPGVSAYEQYF.

In DNA form, the CDR3 reads TGTGCCAGCAGTTTCACAGGTTCGGGAAACACCATATATTTT. It translates to CASSFTGSGNTIYF. This chain uses TRBV28 with TRBJ1-3, with D tentatively TRBD1 (5 bases). V lost 3 bases and J lost 4, with 10 bases in between. The germline V gene encodes CDR1 MDHEN and CDR2 SYDVKM. The CDR3 sequence is 14 residues long.

The gene calls are TRBV6-2 or TRBV6-3 and TRBJ1-3, with TRBD1 matching 7 bases. The CDR3 contains 15 residues. Per germline, CDR1 MNHEY and CDR2 SVGEGT. J gave up 0 bases and V 5 bases, and 4 bases lay outside the gene matches. The CDR3 spells CASSIGTASGNTIYF. CDR3 coding DNA: TGTGCCAGCAGTATTGGGACAGCCTCTGGAAACACCATATATTTT.

The chain uses TRBV6-1 and TRBJ2-3; possible D gene TRBD2, 6 bases. Germline CDR1 and CDR2: MNHNS and SASEGT. Trimming pared 4 bases from V and 2 bases from J, leaving 16 bases between. The CDR3 totals 16 residues. The chain's CDR3 is CASSGGDRTNTDTQYF. The CDR3, as DNA: TGTGCCAGCAGTGGGGGGGACCGAACAAACACAGATACGCAGTATTTT.